These T cell receptor beta chains were read from a single sample in a study of shared clonotypes between healthy human individuals. Measured with immunoSEQ multiplex PCR; TCRdb has only the in-frame clones, and not every one. Of about 730,000 clones in the sample, around 77% are singletons; the top ten hold approximately 1.8%. The sequencing sample was made of memory CD4+ T cells sorted from blood. These receptors were obtained from a woman aged 25 to 39 in good health. The CDR3 runs from the conserved cysteine through the conserved F or W. A D gene is named only where the DNA matches it firmly. The size of a clone is reported for some rows only, either as once, few or many, or as a class for expanded clones.

V gene	clone size	D gene	J gene	CDR3 DNA	CDR3 protein
TRBV18	NA	TRBD2	TRBJ2-7	TGTGCCAGCTCACCCGACGGACTAGCGGTATTCTACGAGCAGTACTTC	CASSPDGLAVFYEQYF
TRBV7-2	few	NA	TRBJ1-1	TGTGCCAGCAGCTCACAGGGCAACACTGAAGCTTTCTTT	CASSSQGNTEAFF
TRBV4-1	NA	TRBD1	TRBJ1-4	TGCGCCAGCAGCCGACAGGGGGCGCGTGAAAAACTGTTTTTT	CASSRQGAREKLFF
TRBV18	NA	NA	TRBJ2-7	TGTGCCAGCTCACCCCACCCCCCAGGGTCAACCTACGAGCAGTACTTC	CASSPHPPGSTYEQYF
TRBV7-8	NA	NA	TRBJ1-5	TGTGCCAGCAGCTTAAGCTTAGACAGGAAAAATCAGCCCCAGCATTTT	CASSLSLDRKNQPQHF
TRBV28	NA	NA	TRBJ1-4	TGTGCCAGCAGCCAACAGGGTATTTGGGAAAAACTGTTTTTT	CASSQQGIWEKLFF
TRBV7-3	few	TRBD2	TRBJ2-7	TGTGCCAGCAGCTTAAATCAGCGGGGAGACGGCGAGCAGTACTTC	CASSLNQRGDGEQYF
TRBV28	NA	NA	TRBJ2-2	TGTGCCAGCAGTCGTGTAAGGTTCCCCGGGGAGCTGTTTTTT	CASSRVRFPGELFF
TRBV7-6	NA	NA	TRBJ2-5	TGTGCCAGCAGCCCGGAGGTAGAGACCCAGTACTTC	CASSPEVETQYF
TRBV5-5	NA	NA	TRBJ2-4	TGTGCCAGCAGGATGCGGCAGGGGGGACCCAAAAACATTCAGTACTTC	CASRMRQGGPKNIQYF
TRBV28	NA	TRBD2	TRBJ2-7	TGTGCCAGCAGCCGTACGGCTAGCGGTACCTACGAGCAGTACTTC	CASSRTASGTYEQYF
TRBV4-1	NA	TRBD2	TRBJ2-1	TGCGCCAGCAGCCAAGCTAGCGGGGGCTCCTACAATGAGCAGTTCTTC	CASSQASGGSYNEQFF
TRBV6-1	few	TRBD1	TRBJ1-4	TGTGCCAGCGCAGGGACAGCTAATGAAAAACTGTTTTTT	CASAGTANEKLFF
TRBV20-1	NA	NA	TRBJ2-1	TGCAGTGCTAGAGGTGGTAATGAGCAGTTCTTC	CSARGGNEQFF
TRBV5-1	NA	TRBD1	TRBJ2-5	TGCGCCAGCCACCTCACTCAGGGGGCCTGGGAGACCCAGTACTTC	CASHLTQGAWETQYF
TRBV28	NA	TRBD2	TRBJ2-1	TGTGCTTGTCTAGGGACTAGCGGGAGGGATTACAATGAGCAGTTCTTC	CACLGTSGRDYNEQFF
TRBV28	NA	TRBD2	TRBJ2-7	TGTGCCACCCAACGGACTAGCGGCCGCTACGAGCAGTACTTC	CATQRTSGRYEQYF
TRBV28	few	TRBD2	TRBJ2-3	TGTGCCAGCACCCTAGGACTAGCGGGGGAAACAGATACGCAGTATTTT	CASTLGLAGETDTQYF
TRBV2	few	TRBD2	TRBJ2-2	TGTGCCAGCAACGTCGAGCGGGAGCCCGGGGAGCTGTTTTTT	CASNVEREPGELFF
TRBV6-5	NA	NA	TRBJ1-3	TGTGCCAGTCGAGAGGGGACCAGCTCTGGAAACACCATATATTTT	CASREGTSSGNTIYF
TRBV6-5	few	NA	TRBJ2-3	TGTGCCAGCAGTTACGGGGGGACGTACGCAGATACGCAGTATTTT	CASSYGGTYADTQYF
TRBV2	once	NA	TRBJ1-5	TGTGCCAGCAGTGAACTAGGGAGGCCCCAGCATTTT	CASSELGRPQHF
TRBV30	NA	TRBD2	TRBJ2-1	TGTGCCTGGAGTAGTAGCGGGCGTGAGCAGTTCTTC	CAWSSSGREQFF
TRBV14	few	NA	TRBJ1-2	TGTGCCAGCAGCCAGGACTATGGCTACACCTTC	CASSQDYGYTF
TRBV28	NA	TRBD1	TRBJ1-2	TGTGCCAGCAGTTTTATATCACGAAGACAGGGGTGGAATGGCTACACCTTC	CASSFISRRQGWNGYTF
TRBV2	once	NA	TRBJ1-1	TGTGCCAGCAGTGTACAGGCCGACACTGAAGCTTTCTTT	CASSVQADTEAFF
TRBV28	few	NA	TRBJ1-4	TGTGCCAGCAGCTCGACAGTACAGTTGGGGGTTACTAATGAAAAACTGTTTTTT	CASSSTVQLGVTNEKLFF
TRBV9	NA	NA	TRBJ2-3	TGTGCCAGCAGCGTAGAAATCTTTGGAACAGATACGCAGTATTTT	CASSVEIFGTDTQYF
TRBV6-6	NA	NA	TRBJ2-1	TGTGCCAGCAGGCCGGCTGTCTACAATGAGCAGTTCTTC	CASRPAVYNEQFF